This T cell receptor (beta chain) was found in a study of cytomegalovirus exposure and HLA in healthy donors. The assay was immunoSEQ multiplex PCR, and TCRdb's table has in-frame clones only and misses some. Of under 250,000 clones in the sample, 83% were seen once. The table lists this clone with a count of one. Sequenced input: PBMCs. The TCR comes from a woman under 30 in good health and CMV-seronegative.

CDR3: CASSPRLGVGTEAFF. CDR3 DNA sequence: TGTGCCAGCAGCCCCAGGTTGGGGGTTGGGACTGAAGCTTTCTTT. This chain links TRBV9 with TRBJ1-1; tentative D call: TRBD1 (5 bases). With 4 bases removed from V and 5 bases from J, the gap between germline ends came to 18 bases. The germline CDR1 and CDR2 sequences are SGDLS and YYNGEE. There are 15 residues in the CDR3.